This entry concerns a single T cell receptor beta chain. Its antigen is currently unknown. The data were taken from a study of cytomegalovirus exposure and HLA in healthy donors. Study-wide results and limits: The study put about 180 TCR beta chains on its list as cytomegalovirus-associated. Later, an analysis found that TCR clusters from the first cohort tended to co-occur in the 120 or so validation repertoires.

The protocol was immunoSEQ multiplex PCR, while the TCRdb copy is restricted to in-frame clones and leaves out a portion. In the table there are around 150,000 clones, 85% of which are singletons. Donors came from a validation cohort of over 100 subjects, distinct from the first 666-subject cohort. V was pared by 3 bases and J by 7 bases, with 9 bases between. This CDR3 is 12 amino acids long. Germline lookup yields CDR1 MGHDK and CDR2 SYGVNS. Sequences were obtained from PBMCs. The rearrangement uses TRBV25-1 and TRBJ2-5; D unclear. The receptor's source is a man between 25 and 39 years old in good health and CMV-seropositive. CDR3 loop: CASSESTRTQYF. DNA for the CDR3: TGTGCCAGCAGTGAGTCCACGAGGACCCAGTACTTC.